These T cell receptor beta chains were read from a single sample in a study of T cells in Graves' hyperthyroidism and ophthalmopathy. TCRdb processed the multiplex PCR reads anew with MiXCR; each CDR3 protein has one entry. The sample consists of roughly 500,000 distinct CDR3 sequences, 20% to 25% of them appearing once. Sequenced sample: blood. All receptors derive from a woman in her 70s with Graves' ophthalmopathy. Each CDR3 is given with its conserved first and last residue.

CDR3	V	J
CASSQDFYNEQFF	TRBV4-1	TRBJ2-1
CASSYYASAQFF	TRBV6-2/TRBV6-3	TRBJ2-1
CASTTDRGFNQPQHF	TRBV19	TRBJ1-5
CASSTLAGGPSEQFF	TRBV7-9	TRBJ2-1
CAWMQGAAEAFF	TRBV30	TRBJ1-1
CASSLVAGLLNTEAFF	TRBV7-2	TRBJ1-1
CASSPRGNSYNEQFF	TRBV7-9	TRBJ2-1
CASSLESSGRYNEQFF	TRBV5-1	TRBJ2-1
CSAASPGTVAYEQYF	TRBV20-1	TRBJ2-7
CASSLITYREYGYTF	TRBV13	TRBJ1-2
CASSLLGWSGKVYEQYF	TRBV28	TRBJ2-7
CASSPRLNTEAFF	TRBV7-2	TRBJ1-1
CASGPGLNTEAFF	TRBV9	TRBJ1-1
CASSLGTGDYGYTF	TRBV11-2	TRBJ1-2
CSVEQGMDTQYF	TRBV29-1	TRBJ2-3
CASSYRTSGRAQGETQYF	TRBV12-3/TRBV12-4	TRBJ2-5
CASSFTEAFF	TRBV7-2	TRBJ1-1
CASSYSRGTRAYEQYF	TRBV6-2/TRBV6-3	TRBJ2-7
CASSPHSGEDTEAFF	TRBV28	TRBJ1-1
CASSQGPTPMHEQYF	TRBV3-1	TRBJ2-7
CATRGGSTDTQYF	TRBV15	TRBJ2-3
CASSPRGRGETQYF	TRBV18	TRBJ2-5
CASEDGAGNSPLHF	TRBV5-1	TRBJ1-6
CAWKGQGIAYEQYF	TRBV30	TRBJ2-7